A single sample gave rise to the 28 T cell receptor beta chains below, sequenced in a study of T cell changes during pregnancy in multiple sclerosis. The protocol was immunoSEQ multiplex PCR, while the TCRdb copy is restricted to in-frame clones and leaves out a portion. This table has tens of thousands of clones, 92% appearing once. This material consisted of CD8+ T cells from peripheral blood mononuclear cells, taken in the first trimester of pregnancy. The receptor set was obtained from a female donor with multiple sclerosis, enrolled in a pregnancy study.

In DNA form, the CDR3 reads TGTGCCAGCAGTTGGGGGGGGAAAAAACTGTTTTTT. This encodes CASSWGGKKLFF. The gene calls are TRBV14 and TRBJ1-4; weak D call: TRBD1 (5 bases). The CDR3 loop spans 12 amino acids. The germline V gene has CDR1 SGHDN and CDR2 FVKESK. The V and J ends lost 6 bases and 9 bases respectively, with 11 bases between them.

The CDR3 loop reads CASSVRSGGARGDTQYF. CDR3 in DNA: TGTGCCAGCAGCGTACGTAGCGGGGGGGCAAGAGGAGATACGCAGTATTTT. The gene calls are TRBV9 and TRBJ2-3; 11 bases agree with TRBD2. Germline CDR1 is SGDLS and CDR2 is YYNGEE. V lost 1 base and J lost 5; bases outside the gene matches: 9. The CDR3 contains 17 residues. Combining the CDR3 with reference TRBV9 and TRBJ2-3 gives the whole variable domain DSGVTQTPKHLITATGQRVTLRCSPRSGDLSVYWYQQSLDQGLQFLIQYYNGEERAKGNILERFSAQQFPDLHSELNLSSLELGDSALYFCASSVRSGGARGDTQYFGPGTRLTVL.

The rearrangement links TRBV29-1 to TRBJ2-7, with D possibly TRBD1 on 5 matching bases. The CDR3 runs to 13 residues. From germline, CDR1 is SQVTM and CDR2 ANQGSEA. V was pared by 0 bases and J by 3 bases, with 9 bases between. CDR3 DNA sequence: TGCAGCGTTGAAGATGGACAAGACTACGAGCAGTACTTC. Protein sequence: CSVEDGQDYEQYF.

V is TRBV29-1 and J is TRBJ1-2; TRBD1 is a possible D gene (5 bases). Trimming pared 0 bases from V and 14 bases from J, leaving 19 bases between. CDR1 and CDR2 (germline): SQVTM, ANQGSEA. CDR3 length: 13 residues. As DNA, the CDR3 is TGCAGCGTTGAAGACACAGGCCCTATGGGGGGTACCTTC. Translated: CSVEDTGPMGGTF.

J is TRBJ1-1 and V is TRBV5-3, with 7 nucleotides matching TRBD1. TRBV5-3 is an ORF; its function is uncertain. The CDR3 covers 16 residues. J lost 2 bases, V lost 0 bases, and 7 bases had no gene match. The CDR3: CARSLGQGEVNTEAFF. The CDR3 nucleotides read TGTGCCAGAAGCTTGGGACAGGGCGAGGTTAACACTGAAGCTTTCTTT.

The V and J genes are TRBV7-9 and TRBJ2-7, with 12 bases identical to TRBD2. The CDR3 runs to 17 residues. V lost 5 bases, J lost 0 bases, and 8 bases stayed unmatched. CDR1 is SEHNR, CDR2 FQNEAQ, per germline (reference sequence). The CDR3 reads CASSGTGLAGFSYEQYF. In DNA, the CDR3 is TGTGCCAGCAGCGGGACCGGACTAGCGGGGTTCTCCTACGAGCAGTACTTC.

The V call is TRBV9, the J call TRBJ2-1; the D gene is possibly TRBD2 (5 bases). The CDR3 spans 15 residues. The ends were cut back, 0 bases at V and 9 bases at J, with 16 bases in the middle. Germline V gene lookup returns CDR1 SGDLS and CDR2 YYNGEE. CDR3 bases: TGTGCCAGCAGCGTAGAGAGCGGTCTTAGACGTGAGCAGTTCTTC. This translates into CASSVESGLRREQFF.

The chain employs TRBV19 and TRBJ1-1; no definite D call. Germline CDR1 LNHDA, CDR2 SQIVND (reference sequence). Deletions cut 2 bases from V and 0 bases from J, with 4 bases between. CDR3 size: 13 residues. The CDR3 DNA is TGTGCCAGTAGTATATCTCTGAACACTGAAGCTTTCTTT. This gives the protein CASSISLNTEAFF. The variable domain in full, completed from reference TRBV19 and TRBJ1-1, reads DGGITQSPKYLFRKEGQNVTLSCEQNLNHDAMYWYRQDPGQGLRLIYYSQIVNDFQKGDIAEGYSVSREKKESFPLTVTSAQKNPTAFYLCASSISLNTEAFFGQGTRLTVV.

The chain has TRBV9 and TRBJ1-2, with a weak D call TRBD1 (5 bases). Germline CDR1 reads SGDLS; CDR2 reads YYNGEE. CDR3 length: 15 residues. The ends were cut back, 3 bases at V and 0 bases at J, with 12 bases in the middle. CDR3 bases: TGTGCCAGCAGCGCGGGCCAGACAGCTAACTATGGCTACACCTTC. Its translation: CASSAGQTANYGYTF. The whole variable domain, remainder taken from reference TRBV9 and TRBJ1-2, is DSGVTQTPKHLITATGQRVTLRCSPRSGDLSVYWYQQSLDQGLQFLIQYYNGEERAKGNILERFSAQQFPDLHSELNLSSLELGDSALYFCASSAGQTANYGYTFGSGTRLTVV.

The rearrangement joins TRBV4-1 to TRBJ1-1; 10 nucleotides line up with TRBD1. Germline CDR1 and CDR2: MGHRA and YSYEKL. The CDR3 extends over 15 amino acids. V trimming: 4 bases; J trimming: 6 bases; junction bases outside the gene matches: 8. The chain's CDR3 is CASSPGGQGSSEAFF. In DNA form, the CDR3 reads TGCGCCAGCAGCCCAGGGGGACAGGGGAGTTCTGAAGCTTTCTTT.

The rearrangement links TRBV11-2 to TRBJ1-2; D is unresolved. The CDR3 sequence is 11 residues long. The V end lost 6 bases, the J end lost 11 bases, and 13 bases lay between the germline ends. Looked up from germline, CDR1 is SGHAT and CDR2 is FQNNGV. CDR3 sequence reads: CASSFSRDYTF. CDR3 DNA sequence: TGTGCCAGCAGTTTCTCACGGGATTACACCTTC. The full variable domain, with the rest looked up from reference TRBV11-2 and TRBJ1-2, is EAGVAQSPRYKIIEKRQSVAFWCNPISGHATLYWYQQILGQGPKLLIQFQNNGVVDDSQLPKDRFSAERLKGVDSTLKIQPAKLEDSAVYLCASSFSRDYTFGSGTRLTVV.

The J gene is TRBJ1-4, the V gene TRBV2, with 7 bases lining up with TRBD1. The CDR3 runs to 14 residues. V lost 5 bases, J lost 5 bases, and 5 bases stayed unmatched. Germline V gene sequence: CDR1 SNHLY, CDR2 FYNNEI. The DNA of the CDR3 is TGTGCCAGCAGTTCGACAGGGATCAATGAAAAACTGTTTTTT. Translation: CASSSTGINEKLFF.

V usage is TRBV27 and J usage is TRBJ1-2; D is ambiguous. CDR1 MNHEY and CDR2 SMNVEV come from the germline V gene (reference sequence). This CDR3 has 12 residues. Trimming cost V 5 bases and J 1 base, with 5 bases left between them. CDR3 in amino acids: CASSPNNYGYTF. In DNA form, the CDR3 reads TGTGCCAGCAGTCCTAATAACTATGGCTACACCTTC.

As for this clone: Germline is not matched at one junction end, which may reflect a read error. CDR3 coding DNA: TGTGCCAGCTCACCACCCGCGACAGGATCCTTTAATTCACCCCTCCACTTT. It is translated as CASSPPATGSFNSPLHF. The gene calls are TRBV18 and TRBJ1-6; possible D gene TRBD1, 6 bases. CDR1 and CDR2 (germline): KGHSH, LQKENI. The CDR3 is 17 residues long.

This chain uses TRBV2 with TRBJ2-2; 10 bases fit TRBD1. Looked up from germline, CDR1 is SNHLY and CDR2 is FYNNEI. The junction had 10 bases not matched to a gene; V was cut back by 7 bases and J by 5 bases. There are 16 residues in the CDR3. CDR3 coding DNA: TGTGCCAGCATCCCGCCGGGACAGGGGAGGACCGGGGAGCTGTTTTTT. It is translated as CASIPPGQGRTGELFF.

The chain links TRBV5-1 to TRBJ1-2; 8 nucleotides match TRBD1. The CDR3 runs to 15 residues. Germline V gives CDR1 SGHRS, CDR2 YFSETQ. The junction had 7 bases not matched to a gene; V was cut back by 4 bases and J by 2 bases. The CDR3, as DNA: TGCGCCAGCAGCGTAGGACAGGGAATCAACTATGGCTACACCTTC. Translated, it gives CASSVGQGINYGYTF.

The chain uses TRBV6-5 and TRBJ1-4; D might be TRBD1 (5 bases). The CDR3 runs to 16 residues. V lost 4 bases and J lost 4, with 16 bases in between. The germline V gene encodes CDR1 MNHEY and CDR2 SVGAGI. CDR3 amino acids: CASSSAREGSNEKLFF. The CDR3 bases are TGTGCCAGCAGTTCTGCCAGGGAGGGCAGTAATGAAAAACTGTTTTTT.

The rearrangement uses TRBV2 and TRBJ1-5; D may be TRBD1 (5 bases). Looked up from germline, CDR1 is SNHLY and CDR2 is FYNNEI. CDR3 length equals 19 residues. V lost 2 bases, J lost 6 bases, and 26 bases lay in between. CDR3 sequence reads: CASSESLAAPGDPGQPQHF. CDR3 nucleotide sequence: TGTGCCAGCAGTGAAAGCCTCGCCGCCCCGGGGGACCCCGGTCAGCCCCAGCATTTT.

The genes are TRBV29-1 and TRBJ2-3; 7 nucleotides match TRBD1. Unmatched junction bases numbered 1, after V lost 3 bases and J lost 1 base. CDR3 length equals 13 residues. Germline V CDR1 and CDR2: SQVTM, ANQGSEA. CDR3 DNA: TGCAGCGTTGAGGGACAGCGCACAGATACGCAGTATTTT. It is translated as CSVEGQRTDTQYF.

V is TRBV20-1 and J is TRBJ2-7; perhaps TRBD1 as D (5 bases). Trimming took 5 bases from V and 4 from J, leaving 9 bases between them. The CDR3 is made up of 11 amino acids. Germline-derived CDR1 and CDR2 are DFQATT and SNEGSKA (reference sequence). CDR3 region: CSAPDTYEQYF. The CDR3 region has the DNA TGCAGTGCTCCGGACACTTACGAGCAGTACTTC.

The J gene is TRBJ2-5, the V gene TRBV9; TRBD2 matches at 11 bases. Trimming at V came to 2 bases and at J to 2 bases, leaving 5 bases not matched to a gene. The CDR3 has 16 residues. In germline, CDR1 is SGDLS, CDR2 YYNGEE. CDR3 sequence reads: CASSVASGGPQETQYF. The CDR3 DNA is TGTGCCAGCAGCGTGGCTAGCGGGGGGCCGCAAGAGACCCAGTACTTC.

This chain connects TRBV4-1 to TRBJ1-6, with unresolved D. This CDR3 contains 16 residues. Germline loops: CDR1 MGHRA, CDR2 YSYEKL. V gave up 0 bases and J gave up 6 bases, with 12 bases separating them. The DNA for the CDR3 is TGCGCCAGCAGCCAAGATAATCGACTCCGTAATTCACCCCTCCACTTT. Translation: CASSQDNRLRNSPLHF.

V is TRBV29-1 and J is TRBJ1-2; unclear D gene. With 1 base removed from V and 0 bases from J, the gap between germline ends came to 12 bases. The CDR3 has 15 residues. Germline lookup yields CDR1 SQVTM and CDR2 ANQGSEA. The CDR3 loop reads CSVEGPGRANYGYTF. The CDR3, as DNA: TGCAGCGTTGAAGGCCCGGGAAGGGCTAACTATGGCTACACCTTC.

The J gene is TRBJ2-1, the V gene TRBV13; 9 bases match TRBD1. Germline CDR1 is PRHDT and CDR2 is FYEKMQ (reference sequence). Losses at the gene ends were 2 bases for V and 0 bases for J; bases not matched to a gene: 14. This CDR3 comprises 20 residues. CDR3 loop: CASSLRNRVQGASSYNEQFF. CDR3 DNA sequence: TGTGCCAGCAGCTTAAGAAACAGAGTACAGGGGGCGAGCTCCTACAATGAGCAGTTCTTC.

This rearrangement joins TRBV14 to TRBJ1-4, with TRBD1 as a possible D gene (6 bases). Trimming shortened V by 6 bases and J by 4 bases, and 12 bases separated the two germline ends. The CDR3 is 14 amino acids. Per the germline V gene, CDR1 is SGHDN and CDR2 is FVKESK. As DNA, the CDR3 is TGTGCCAGCAGAGAGACAGGTGATAATGAAAAACTGTTTTTT. Protein sequence: CASRETGDNEKLFF.

This rearrangement joins TRBV6-4 to TRBJ2-2, with TRBD1 matching 7 bases. This CDR3 has 15 amino acids. Germline V gene lookup returns CDR1 MRHNA and CDR2 SNTAGT. The V segment lost 2 bases and the J segment 4 bases; nucleotides outside the gene matches: 4. The chain's CDR3 is CASSDPDRTTGELFF. The DNA of the CDR3 is TGTGCCAGCAGTGACCCGGACAGGACCACCGGGGAGCTGTTTTTT.

The rearrangement links TRBV30 to TRBJ2-7; TRBD2 aligns across 10 bases. Germline CDR1 and CDR2: GTSNPN and SVGIG (reference sequence). J was trimmed by 2 bases and V by 0 bases; bases with no gene match: 13. This CDR3 comprises 18 residues. The CDR3 reads CAWSVSLRTSGTTYEQYF. Here the CDR3 DNA reads TGTGCCTGGAGTGTAAGTCTACGGACTAGCGGCACCACCTACGAGCAGTACTTC.

V is TRBV30 and J is TRBJ2-1; D is unclear. The CDR3 totals 13 residues. Trimming took 2 bases from V and 7 from J, leaving 12 bases between them. Per the germline V gene, CDR1 is GTSNPN and CDR2 is SVGIG (reference sequence). The DNA of the CDR3 is TGTGCCTGGAGTCTGGTCGGTAATAATGAGCAGTTCTTC. Protein: CAWSLVGNNEQFF.